What follows are 11 T cell receptor beta chains derived from one specimen sequenced in a study of identical twins. TCRdb re-derived calls from the 5' RACE reads in MiXCR, one entry per CDR3 protein. Here the sample spans hundreds of thousands of distinct CDR3 sequences, roughly 18% being singletons. The same specimen was also included in a second study, on T cells expressing NK-cell markers.

Source material: PBMCs. These receptors all stem from a woman under 30 in good health.

The chain has TRBV20-1 and TRBJ2-7, with TRBD2 matching over 14 bases. The V and J ends lost 6 bases and 7 bases, in that order; junction bases with no gene match: 8. Germline loops: CDR1 DFQATT, CDR2 SNEGSKA (reference sequence). This CDR3 contains 14 residues. CDR3 sequence reads: CSAPTSGRVGEQYF. CDR3 DNA sequence: TGCAGTGCGCCGACTAGCGGGAGGGTGGGTGAGCAGTACTTC.

The rearrangement links TRBV18 to TRBJ1-1, with 7 bases matching TRBD1. Germline CDR1 reads KGHSH; CDR2 reads LQKENI. This CDR3 region has 15 residues. Germline trimming cut 1 base from V and 8 bases from J; bases unmatched to any gene: 10. CDR3: CASSPRALGTEEAFF. The DNA for the CDR3 is TGTGCCAGCTCACCACGGGCTTTGGGGACAGAGGAAGCTTTCTTT.

The chain combines TRBV27 with TRBJ2-1; the D call may be TRBD1 or TRBD2 (5 bases each). The germline V and J ends were trimmed by 3 bases and 10 bases, with 16 bases remaining between them. The CDR3 has 14 residues. The germline CDR1 and CDR2 sequences are MNHEY and SMNVEV (reference sequence). CDR3 nucleotide sequence: TGTGCCAGCAGTTTGAGGGGTGAGGGGACGGAGCAGTTCTTC. This codes for CASSLRGEGTEQFF.

The sample holds a few counts of this clonotype. The rearrangement uses TRBV4-2 and TRBJ2-1, with D hard to call. The ends were cut back, 8 bases at V and 5 bases at J, with 4 bases in the middle. The CDR3 has 10 amino acids. Germline CDR1 is LGHNA and CDR2 is YNFKEQ. In DNA, the CDR3 is TGTGCCAGCCCGGACAATGAGCAGTTCTTC. Encoded protein: CASPDNEQFF.

This chain uses TRBV12-3 or TRBV12-4 with TRBJ1-1; D is undetermined. The CDR3 length is 12 residues. Trimming took 5 bases from V and 7 from J, leaving 11 bases between them. This chain's CDR3 is CASSTWTFEAFF. DNA of the CDR3: TGTGCCAGCAGTACATGGACCTTTGAAGCTTTCTTT.

V usage is TRBV20-1 and J usage is TRBJ1-1; 8 nucleotides agree with TRBD1. Per germline, CDR1 DFQATT and CDR2 SNEGSKA (reference sequence). The trim removed 2 bases at V and 5 bases at J, leaving 10 bases unmatched. This CDR3 contains 15 residues. CDR3 in amino acids: CSARPPDRGWTEAFF. The CDR3 DNA reads TGCAGTGCTAGACCCCCCGACAGGGGATGGACTGAAGCTTTCTTT.

This clonotype came up a few times. The CDR3: CASSPAREDTQYF. The CDR3 DNA reads TGCGCCAGCAGCCCCGCACGGGAAGATACGCAGTATTTT. The genes are TRBV5-1 and TRBJ2-3; D may be TRBD2 (5 bases). Germline CDR1 is SGHRS and CDR2 is YFSETQ. The CDR3 is made up of 13 amino acids. Between the trimmed V and J ends, which lost 4 bases and 5 bases, there was a span of 11 bases.

This clonotype was counted a few times. The chain employs TRBV12-3 or TRBV12-4 and TRBJ1-5; D remains unclear. CDR3 size: 14 residues. V dropped 6 bases and J dropped 9 bases, with 18 bases sitting between them. Written as DNA, the CDR3 is TGTGCCAGCAGCCTGGACCCCGGCGATCGGCCCCAGCATTTT. Translating gives CASSLDPGDRPQHF.

This clonotype occurred a few times. The chain recombines TRBV10-3 with TRBJ1-5; TRBD1 matches at 7 bases. There are 14 residues in the CDR3. V lost 6 bases to trimming and J lost 6 bases; unmatched junction nucleotides: 8. The germline V gene encodes CDR1 ENHRY and CDR2 SYGVKD. The CDR3 reads CAISNGTARQPQHF. In DNA, the CDR3 is TGTGCCATCAGCAACGGGACAGCCCGTCAGCCCCAGCATTTT.

This clonotype was found a few times. The genes are TRBV12-3 or TRBV12-4 and TRBJ1-6, with D possibly being TRBD1 (5 bases). This CDR3 has 13 residues. V was clipped by 11 bases and J by 14 bases, with 22 bases between them. The CDR3 is CAVRPAGGNALHF. The DNA for the CDR3 is TGTGCCGTAAGGCCGGCGGGGGGGAATGCCCTCCACTTT.

This clonotype was recorded many times. This rearrangement joins TRBV15 to TRBJ2-7, with 8 bases fitting TRBD1. This CDR3 contains 12 residues. V lost 8 bases, J lost 4 bases, and 4 bases stayed unmatched. Germline CDR1 LNHNV, CDR2 YYDKDF (reference sequence). For the CDR3, the DNA is TGTGCCACCTCAGGGGGCGGGTACGAGCAGTACTTC. As protein: CATSGGGYEQYF.